The 27 T cell receptor beta chains in this list originate from one sample, sequenced in a study of blood T cell repertoires in COVID-19. This table comes from immunoSEQ multiplex PCR, and its TCRdb copy is limited to in-frame clones, with some not included. The sample consists of about 140,000 clones, approximately 87% of them appearing once. The sequenced material came from peripheral blood. The receptors shown here come from a man aged 50-60 years with active COVID-19.

The chain links TRBV10-3 to TRBJ1-2; the D gene is possibly TRBD1 (5 bases). The germline V gene has CDR1 ENHRY and CDR2 SYGVKD. V lost 10 bases to trimming and J lost 4 bases, with 16 bases between them. The CDR3 has 13 amino acids. CDR3: CATRGGAAYGYTF. CDR3 sequence (DNA): TGTGCCACCCGGGGAGGGGCGGCCTATGGCTACACCTTC.

CDR3 residues: CASSHTDTQYF. CDR3 DNA sequence: TGTGCCAGCAGCCATACAGATACGCAGTATTTT. The V call is TRBV7-6, the J call TRBJ2-3, with D hard to call. Per germline, CDR1 SGHVS and CDR2 FNYEAQ. CDR3 size: 11 residues. V lost 5 bases and J lost 3, with 3 bases in between.

The chain couples TRBV4-2 to TRBJ2-1; 7 positions match TRBD1. This CDR3 is built from 16 residues. V shed 4 bases, J shed 9 bases, and the junction held 15 bases outside the gene matches. Germline V gene sequence: CDR1 LGHNA, CDR2 YNFKEQ. The CDR3 DNA follows: TGTGCCAGCAGCCGCGGACAGGCTGGGTTGGGGAGTGAGCAGTTCTTC. Protein sequence: CASSRGQAGLGSEQFF.

The rearrangement links TRBV19 to TRBJ1-4; D not certain. The V gene's germline CDR1 is LNHDA and CDR2 SQIVND (reference sequence). V lost 7 bases and J lost 0, with 9 bases in between. CDR3 length: 14 amino acids. The CDR3 protein is CASKQRPTNEKLFF. The CDR3 bases are TGTGCCAGTAAACAGAGACCAACTAATGAAAAACTGTTTTTT.

This chain's CDR3 is CSVDTPMGQGAGEQYF. CDR3 DNA: TGCAGCGTTGACACTCCTATGGGACAGGGGGCCGGGGAGCAGTACTTC. The V call is TRBV29-1, the J call TRBJ2-7; 12 nucleotides match TRBD1. This CDR3 has 16 amino acids. The germline CDR1 and CDR2 sequences are SQVTM and ANQGSEA. The junction had 13 bases not matched to a gene; V was cut back by 3 bases and J by 7 bases.

The chain combines TRBV25-1 with TRBJ2-3; 8 bases fit TRBD1. V lost 7 bases, J lost 4 bases, and 19 bases stayed unmatched. Per germline, CDR1 MGHDK and CDR2 SYGVNS. This CDR3 is 18 amino acids long. The CDR3 spells CASKGRDRGYRFPDTQYF. CDR3 sequence (DNA): TGTGCCAGCAAGGGGCGAGACAGGGGTTATCGTTTCCCAGATACGCAGTATTTT.

V gene TRBV6-5 combines with J gene TRBJ2-2; D perhaps matches TRBD1 (5 bases). Germline V gene lookup returns CDR1 MNHEY and CDR2 SVGAGI. The length of the CDR3 is 12 residues. Trimming took 6 bases from V and 8 from J, leaving 10 bases between them. For the CDR3, the DNA is TGTGCCAGCAGCTTCCGACAGGGGGAGCTGTTTTTT. Translating it yields CASSFRQGELFF.

The J gene is TRBJ2-4, the V gene TRBV5-1; TRBD1 aligns across 12 bases. The CDR3 length is 15 residues. Germline V gene lookup returns CDR1 SGHRS and CDR2 YFSETQ. V shed 4 bases, J shed 7 bases, and the junction held 6 bases outside the gene matches. This CDR3 reads CASSPSGQGANIQYF. The CDR3 DNA follows: TGCGCCAGCAGCCCCTCGGGACAGGGGGCTAACATTCAGTACTTC.

The chain uses TRBV7-3 and TRBJ2-2; D might be TRBD1 (6 bases). From germline, CDR1 is SGHTA and CDR2 FQGTGA. V lost 8 bases and J lost 4, with 11 bases in between. The CDR3 sequence is 13 residues long. In DNA form, the CDR3 reads TGTGCCAGCGGAGGACAGTCCACCGGGGAGCTGTTTTTT. This gives the protein CASGGQSTGELFF.

The chain employs TRBV3-1 (or the pseudogene TRBV3-2) and TRBJ1-3; D ambiguous. Germline lookup yields CDR1 LGHDT and CDR2 YNNKEL (reference sequence). Trimming took off 1 base at V and 0 bases at J, with 16 bases between the two ends. The CDR3 runs to 18 residues. In DNA, the CDR3 is TGTGCCAGCAGCCAAGGACCGCTATTAACGGGCTCTGGAAACACCATATATTTT. This gives the protein CASSQGPLLTGSGNTIYF.

The chain has TRBV19 and TRBJ2-1, with 7 bases aligning to TRBD2. Losses at the gene ends were 4 bases for V and 3 bases for J; bases not matched to a gene: 6. This CDR3 has 15 residues. The germline V gene encodes CDR1 LNHDA and CDR2 SQIVND (reference sequence). CDR3 residues: CASSSLAEVYNEQFF. The CDR3 bases are TGTGCCAGTAGTAGCCTAGCGGAGGTCTACAATGAGCAGTTCTTC.

The chain employs TRBV7-2 and TRBJ1-4; 9 nucleotides agree with TRBD1. V dropped 6 bases and J dropped 8; count of bases not matched to a gene: 10. Germline CDR1 SGHTA, CDR2 FQGNSA. The CDR3 has 15 residues. In DNA form, the CDR3 reads TGTGCCAGCAGACTTGGGACAGGGCGGAGCGAAAAACTGTTTTTT. This codes for CASRLGTGRSEKLFF.

This clone has a single count. CDR3 sequence (DNA): TGTGCCAGTAGTAGCCGGGACAGGGCGAACTATGGCTACACCTTC. This sequence encodes CASSSRDRANYGYTF. This rearrangement joins TRBV19 to TRBJ1-2, with TRBD1 identical over 9 bases. Germline V lookup: CDR1 LNHDA, CDR2 SQIVND (reference sequence). V trimming: 4 bases; J trimming: 2 bases; junction bases outside the gene matches: 5. This CDR3 has 15 amino acids.

The chain recombines TRBV7-2 with TRBJ2-2; 8 positions match TRBD2. CDR1 SGHTA and CDR2 FQGNSA come from the germline V gene. The CDR3 loop spans 17 amino acids. V was pared by 1 base and J by 7 bases, with 11 bases of the junction left unmatched. The chain's CDR3 is CASSLESVRGGSGELFF. The CDR3 DNA is TGTGCCAGCAGCTTAGAAAGTGTACGGGGGGGTAGCGGGGAGCTGTTTTTT.

J is TRBJ2-7 and V is TRBV7-3; 9 bases match TRBD1. The CDR3 contains 15 residues. CDR1 is SGHTA and CDR2 is FQGTGA in the germline V gene. After removal of 1 base from V and 3 bases from J, the junction contained 4 bases not matched to a gene. The CDR3 DNA follows: TGTGCCAGCAGCTTAAGTGGGACAGGGTTCTACGAGCAGTACTTC. This encodes CASSLSGTGFYEQYF.

The V gene is TRBV5-6, the J gene TRBJ2-7, with no clear D. Looked up from germline, CDR1 is SGHDT and CDR2 is YYEEEE. This CDR3 is 13 amino acids long. V dropped 4 bases and J dropped 5 bases, with 13 bases sitting between them. The CDR3 DNA sequence: TGTGCCAGCAGCGGAATTCCCGAGGACGAGCAGTACTTC. This codes for CASSGIPEDEQYF.

The rearrangement links TRBV7-9 to TRBJ2-1, with 8 bases matching TRBD2. Germline lookup yields CDR1 SEHNR and CDR2 FQNEAQ (reference sequence). CDR3 length: 16 residues. J gave up 10 bases and V 5 bases, and 16 bases lay outside the gene matches. In DNA form, the CDR3 reads TGTGCCAGCAGCCCCAAGTCTGCGGGGGGACCTAGAGAGCAGTTCTTC. Translating gives CASSPKSAGGPREQFF.

This rearrangement joins TRBV28 to TRBJ2-3, with unresolved D. Germline V CDR1 and CDR2: MDHEN, SYDVKM. The CDR3 consists of 15 residues. V dropped 5 bases and J dropped 2 bases, with 14 bases sitting between them. The DNA of the CDR3 is TGTGCCAGCAGTGCCGAACAGCTATCCACAGATACGCAGTATTTT. Its translation is CASSAEQLSTDTQYF.

The chain joins TRBV6-5 to TRBJ1-2, with TRBD1 as a possible D gene (6 bases). Trimming removed 6 bases at V and 7 bases at J, with 15 bases between. The CDR3 is made up of 13 amino acids. CDR1 MNHEY and CDR2 SVGAGI come from the germline V gene. DNA for the CDR3: TGTGCCAGCAGGCAGGGGACATTCGGTGGCTACACCTTC. Translated, it gives CASRQGTFGGYTF.

As DNA, the CDR3 is TGTGCCAGCAGCCCCGATCAGGCAGAGAGCAGTTCCTATGGCTACACCTTC. Its protein product is CASSPDQAESSSYGYTF. The chain is built from TRBV7-9 and TRBJ1-2; D is unresolved. V was trimmed by 5 bases and J by 4 bases, leaving 23 bases between them. The germline gives CDR1 SEHNR, CDR2 FQNEAQ (reference sequence). The CDR3 sequence is 17 residues long. Complete variable domain (other parts from reference TRBV7-9 and TRBJ1-2): DTGVSQNPRHKITKRGQNVTFRCDPISEHNRLYWYRQTLGQGPEFLTYFQNEAQLEKSRLLSDRFSAERPKGSFSTLEIQRTEQGDSAMYLCASSPDQAESSSYGYTFGSGTRLTVV.

The chain recombines TRBV30 with TRBJ1-6; 7 nucleotides align to TRBD1. This CDR3 is 13 amino acids long. CDR1 is GTSNPN, CDR2 SVGIG, per germline (reference sequence). Trimming cost V 1 base and J 7 bases; bases outside gene matches: 1. The CDR3: CAWSGGGNSPLHF. CDR3 nucleotide sequence: TGTGCCTGGAGTGGAGGGGGCAATTCACCCCTCCACTTT.

The chain links TRBV9 to TRBJ2-3, with TRBD2 identical over 7 bases. Germline CDR1 and CDR2: SGDLS and YYNGEE. With V trimmed by 4 bases and J by 10 bases, 9 bases remained unmatched. The CDR3 extends over 13 amino acids. Here the CDR3 DNA reads TGTGCCAGCAGCAACTACCAACTAGCGCCGCAGTATTTT. The encoded protein is CASSNYQLAPQYF. Combining the CDR3 with reference TRBV9 and TRBJ2-3 gives the whole variable domain DSGVTQTPKHLITATGQRVTLRCSPRSGDLSVYWYQQSLDQGLQFLIQYYNGEERAKGNILERFSAQQFPDLHSELNLSSLELGDSALYFCASSNYQLAPQYFGPGTRLTVL.

In DNA, the CDR3 is TGTGCCAGCAGCTCTAGCGGGGGCCCCGAGTCCTACAATGAGCAGTTCTTC. This gives the protein CASSSSGGPESYNEQFF. This chain joins TRBV7-2 and TRBJ2-1; TRBD2 agrees at 10 bases. V was pared by 4 bases and J by 1 base, with 7 bases of the junction left unmatched. CDR3 length: 17 amino acids. The germline V gene encodes CDR1 SGHTA and CDR2 FQGNSA. The variable domain in full, with the rest retrieved from reference TRBV7-2 and TRBJ2-1, is GAGVSQSPSNKVTEKGKDVELRCDPISGHTALYWYRQSLGQGLEFLIYFQGNSAPDKSGLPSDRFSAERTGGSVSTLTIQRTQQEDSAVYLCASSSSGGPESYNEQFFGPGTRLTVL.

This sequence joins TRBV7-9 and TRBJ2-5; no clear D. Trimming removed 2 bases from V and 4 bases from J, with 11 bases in between. The CDR3 runs to 14 residues. In germline, CDR1 is SEHNR, CDR2 FQNEAQ (reference sequence). This CDR3 is CASSLTNPRETQYF. The CDR3 DNA reads TGTGCCAGCAGCTTAACAAATCCCCGAGAGACCCAGTACTTC.

The rearrangement joins TRBV6-2 or TRBV6-3 to TRBJ2-3, with TRBD1 identical over 7 bases. Germline values: CDR1 MNHEY, CDR2 SVGEGT. J was trimmed by 5 bases and V by 2 bases; bases with no gene match: 4. This CDR3 contains 14 residues. CDR3 nucleotides: TGTGCCAGCAGTTACAGACAGGGAGTAGATACGCAGTATTTT. It yields the protein CASSYRQGVDTQYF.

Only a few counts were recorded for this clone. The J gene is TRBJ1-2, the V gene TRBV12-3 or TRBV12-4; 7 bases are shared with TRBD1. The CDR3 covers 12 residues. The trim removed 5 bases at V and 5 bases at J, leaving 2 bases unmatched. The CDR3 sequence is CASSGTAYGYTF. The CDR3 bases are TGTGCCAGCAGTGGGACAGCTTATGGCTACACCTTC.

The V call is TRBV6-2 or TRBV6-3, the J call TRBJ1-1, with 8 bases identical to TRBD1. This CDR3 is 15 amino acids long. V lost 6 bases to trimming and J lost 5 bases; unmatched junction nucleotides: 11. Germline CDR1 reads MNHEY; CDR2 reads SVGEGT. This chain's CDR3 is CASSPADRVMTEAFF. The CDR3 nucleotides are TGTGCCAGCAGCCCCGCGGACAGGGTGATGACTGAAGCTTTCTTT.